Reported below is one T cell receptor (beta chain). What it recognizes is unknown. These data belong to a study of cytomegalovirus exposure and HLA in healthy donors. Regarding the study as a whole: In a later analysis, TCR beta V- and J-gene trimming showed a link to a missense DCLRE1C variant.

The primer mix had 60 Vbeta and 13 Jbeta primers. The repertoire was sequenced with immunoSEQ multiplex PCR; TCRdb's copy has only in-frame clones and lacks some. The sample lists about 200,000 clones, roughly 78% occurring once. Germline CDR1 is WNHNN and CDR2 is SYGVQD (reference sequence). V lost 6 bases, J lost 1 base, and 12 bases lay in between. This CDR3 comprises 14 residues. The sequencing sample was made of PBMCs. The V call is TRBV10-1, the J call TRBJ1-1; D is possibly TRBD1 (6 bases). This receptor was obtained from a woman in her 30s in good health and CMV-seropositive. The CDR3 protein is CASRPGHENTEAFF. CDR3 nucleotides: TGCGCCAGCAGGCCGGGACACGAGAACACTGAAGCTTTCTTT.